This T cell receptor (beta chain) was found in a study of identical twins. In the case of this clonotype: Its antigen is not identified.

General observations from the study: Twin-shared out-of-frame alpha sequences were enriched for low generation probability. The authors drew conclusions from cross-sectional statistical analysis rather than following the same donors.

TCRdb passed the 5' RACE reads through MiXCR, listing each CDR3 protein once. Here the sample spans roughly 1,500,000 distinct CDR3 sequences, under 35% being singletons. The CDR3 runs to 15 residues. CDR1 MNHNS and CDR2 SASEGT come from the germline V gene. V was trimmed by 1 base and J by 2 bases, leaving 9 bases between them. Input material: cord blood. The chain couples TRBV6-1 to TRBJ2-1; D is unresolved. The origin of this receptor is a newborn girl in good health. The CDR3 is CASSEGTTPYNEQFF. In DNA form, the CDR3 reads TGTGCCAGCAGTGAAGGGACCACTCCCTACAATGAGCAGTTCTTC.